This TCR beta chain is drawn from a study of cytomegalovirus exposure and HLA in healthy donors. The CDR3 is 15 residues long. The trim removed 0 bases at V and 6 bases at J, leaving 7 bases unmatched. Germline CDR1 SGHRS, CDR2 YFSETQ. It was with 60 Vbeta and 13 Jbeta primers that the PCR ran. The data were produced by immunoSEQ multiplex PCR, yet TCRdb's version contains in-frame clones alone and is incomplete. Seen here are around 150,000 clones, 87% observed once, and the top ten hold more than 4%. The sequence was collected from a woman aged 25 to 39 in good health and CMV-seronegative. Sequencing was done on a sample of PBMCs. V usage is TRBV5-1 and J usage is TRBJ2-7; 9 bases are a match to TRBD1. The DNA for the CDR3 is TGCGCCAGCAGCTTGGCCGGGACAGGGAACAGCGAGCAGTACTTC. This encodes CASSLAGTGNSEQYF.